Presented here are 21 T cell receptor beta chains from one specimen sequenced in a study of T cell responses to AZD1222 COVID-19 vaccine. Method: immunoSEQ multiplex PCR; TCRdb's copy keeps in-frame clones and lacks some. The data show about 160,000 clones, with 90% to 95% seen just once and 5.1% held by the top ten. Specimen: peripheral blood, collected 28 days after the second AZD1222 dose. These receptors were taken from an adult who received the AZD1222 COVID-19 vaccine.

The chain joins TRBV15 to TRBJ1-5; D is uncertain. The germline V gene has CDR1 LNHNV and CDR2 YYDKDF (reference sequence). V was trimmed by 0 bases and J by 7 bases, leaving 10 bases between them. CDR3 length: 14 residues. CDR3 amino acids: CATSRDQGDQPQHF. DNA of the CDR3: TGTGCCACCAGCAGAGATCAAGGTGACCAGCCCCAGCATTTT.

The chain recombines TRBV30 with TRBJ1-1, with no clear D. Per germline, CDR1 GTSNPN and CDR2 SVGIG (reference sequence). The CDR3 has 11 residues. V lost 3 bases and J lost 9, with 11 bases in between. CDR3 loop: CAWRAAVKAFF. The DNA of the CDR3 is TGTGCCTGGAGGGCAGCGGTAAAAGCTTTCTTT. The whole variable domain, filled in from reference TRBV30 and TRBJ1-1, reads SQTIHQWPATLVQPVGSPLSLECTVEGTSNPNLYWYRQAAGRGLQLLFYSVGIGQISSEVPQNLSASRPQDRQFILSSKKLLLSDSGFYLCAWRAAVKAFFGQGTRLTVV.

The chain is built from TRBV3-1 (or the pseudogene TRBV3-2) and TRBJ2-7, with TRBD2 matching 10 bases. The CDR3 is 16 amino acids. After removal of 1 base from V and 1 base from J, the junction contained 4 bases not matched to a gene. Germline lookup yields CDR1 LGHDT and CDR2 YNNKEL (reference sequence). This CDR3 reads CASSQVPSGSSYEQYF. The CDR3 nucleotides read TGTGCCAGCAGCCAAGTTCCTAGCGGGAGTTCCTACGAGCAGTACTTC.

The chain recombines TRBV7-9 with TRBJ2-7; 8 nucleotides match TRBD1. CDR1 and CDR2 (germline): SEHNR, FQNEAQ (reference sequence). Losses at the gene ends were 6 bases for V and 4 bases for J; bases not matched to a gene: 5. The CDR3 length is 13 residues. The DNA for the CDR3 is TGTGCCAGCAGGATGACAGGGGATTACGAGCAGTACTTC. Its translation is CASRMTGDYEQYF. Full variable domain (outside the CDR3, taken from reference TRBV7-9 and TRBJ2-7): DTGVSQNPRHKITKRGQNVTFRCDPISEHNRLYWYRQTLGQGPEFLTYFQNEAQLEKSRLLSDRFSAERPKGSFSTLEIQRTEQGDSAMYLCASRMTGDYEQYFGPGTRLTVT.

The V call is TRBV9, the J call TRBJ2-3; the match to TRBD1 covers 8 bases. Trimming took 3 bases from V and 6 from J; bases not matched to a gene: 6. The CDR3 covers 14 residues. The germline gives CDR1 SGDLS, CDR2 YYNGEE. This chain's CDR3 is CASSDQTGEDTQYF. The CDR3 region has the DNA TGTGCCAGCAGCGACCAGACAGGGGAGGATACGCAGTATTTT.

This chain joins TRBV5-1 and TRBJ2-2; the match to TRBD1 covers 7 bases. The J segment lost 6 bases and the V segment lost 2 bases, leaving 10 bases of the junction unmatched. The CDR3 loop spans 16 amino acids. The germline gives CDR1 SGHRS, CDR2 YFSETQ. CDR3 bases: TGCGCCAGCAGCTTTATGACAGGGATGGGCGCCGGGGAGCTGTTTTTT. Amino acids: CASSFMTGMGAGELFF.

The chain carries TRBV4-2 and TRBJ1-3, with 7 bases that match TRBD1. Trimming at V came to 4 bases and at J to 0 bases, leaving 9 bases not matched to a gene. Germline V gene data show CDR1 as LGHNA and CDR2 as YNFKEQ. This CDR3 has 17 amino acids. The CDR3 loop is CASSPQRDSHSGNTIYF. CDR3 nucleotide sequence: TGTGCCAGCAGCCCTCAGAGGGACAGCCACTCTGGAAACACCATATATTTT.

The rearrangement links TRBV3-1 (or the pseudogene TRBV3-2) to TRBJ1-3, with D unresolved. CDR3 size: 15 residues. V lost 1 base to trimming and J lost 1 base, with 8 bases between them. Germline V gene lookup returns CDR1 LGHDT and CDR2 YNNKEL (reference sequence). The CDR3 DNA follows: TGTGCCAGCAGCCAAGTCCGGGGATCTGGAAACACCATATATTTT. Translated: CASSQVRGSGNTIYF.

CDR3 DNA: TGCGCCAGCAGCTTGGTCCCGGATGAGCAGTTCTTC. Amino acid sequence: CASSLVPDEQFF. The J gene is TRBJ2-1, the V gene TRBV5-1; no firm D call. Germline-derived CDR1 and CDR2 are SGHRS and YFSETQ. Trimming removed 0 bases at V and 8 bases at J, with 6 bases between. CDR3 size: 12 residues.

The chain recombines TRBV10-2 with TRBJ1-2; 9 bases line up with TRBD1. Germline V gene data show CDR1 as WSHSY and CDR2 as SAAADI. With 5 bases clipped from V and 8 bases from J, the junction kept 6 bases outside the gene matches. This CDR3 is 13 amino acids long. The CDR3 DNA follows: TGCGCCAGCAGTCAAACAGGGGGCGCGGGCTACACCTTC. Protein product: CASSQTGGAGYTF.

The gene calls are TRBV19 and TRBJ2-7, with D possibly called TRBD1 or TRBD2 (5 bases each). The V and J ends lost 7 bases and 6 bases respectively, with 10 bases between them. Germline CDR1 reads LNHDA; CDR2 reads SQIVND (reference sequence). CDR3 length equals 11 residues. CDR3 amino acids: CASMGPGEQYF. The CDR3 nucleotides are TGTGCCAGTATGGGACCAGGCGAGCAGTACTTC.

Concerning this clone itself: The junction departs from germline at one end; a sequencing error may be responsible. The chain has TRBV7-6 and TRBJ1-1; 8 bases are shared with TRBD1. The V gene's germline CDR1 is SGHVS and CDR2 FNYEAQ. The CDR3 consists of 15 residues. The CDR3 is CASSPSLQGGTEAFF. CDR3 in DNA: TGTGCCAGCAGCCCGAGCCTACAGGGGGGAACTGAGGCTTTCTTT.

V usage is TRBV4-1 and J usage is TRBJ2-5; D possibly uses TRBD1 or TRBD2 (5 bases each). There are 15 residues in the CDR3. Germline V gene lookup returns CDR1 MGHRA and CDR2 YSYEKL. Trimming stripped 6 bases from V and 5 bases from J, with 19 bases between. The CDR3 loop is CASSYSGDPRETQYF. Here the CDR3 DNA reads TGCGCCAGCAGTTACTCCGGGGACCCGCGGGAGACCCAGTACTTC.

This clone was seen once. The genes are TRBV7-9 and TRBJ2-3; no firm D call. The CDR3 is 12 residues long. Between the trimmed V and J ends, which lost 7 bases and 6 bases, there was a span of 11 bases. CDR1 and CDR2 from the germline V gene are SEHNR and FQNEAQ (reference sequence). The CDR3 DNA sequence: TGTGCCAGCACCCCTGCGCGGGATACGCAGTATTTT. This sequence encodes CASTPARDTQYF.

The rearrangement links TRBV7-6 to TRBJ2-2; the match to TRBD2 covers 8 bases. V dropped 3 bases and J dropped 0; count of bases not matched to a gene: 9. The germline gives CDR1 SGHVS, CDR2 FNYEAQ. The CDR3 runs 18 residues. CDR3 nucleotides: TGTGCCAGCAGCTTCGGGGGGGCGGGACACCCGAACACCGGGGAGCTGTTTTTT. It yields the protein CASSFGGAGHPNTGELFF.

This chain connects TRBV10-3 to TRBJ2-6; 7 nucleotides agree with TRBD2. Per the germline V gene, CDR1 is ENHRY and CDR2 is SYGVKD. The CDR3 is 16 residues long. Trimming cost V 2 bases and J 0 bases; bases outside gene matches: 1. CDR3 residues: CAISEPGGSGANVLTF. In DNA form, the CDR3 reads TGTGCCATCAGTGAGCCGGGGGGCTCTGGGGCCAACGTCCTGACTTTC.

This chain connects TRBV19 to TRBJ2-1, with D possibly called TRBD1 or TRBD2 (8 bases each). Germline assignment: CDR1 LNHDA and CDR2 SQIVND (reference sequence). The V end lost 8 bases, the J end lost 6 bases, and 17 bases lay between the germline ends. The length of the CDR3 is 14 residues. CDR3 nucleotide sequence: TGTGCCAGTGCAGGGGGCGCGGGAGGCAATGAGCAGTTCTTC. Translated: CASAGGAGGNEQFF.

The rearrangement joins TRBV7-2 to TRBJ2-1, with D possibly matching TRBD2 (6 bases). The CDR3 extends over 14 amino acids. CDR1 is SGHTA, CDR2 FQGNSA, per germline. V was pared by 3 bases and J by 6 bases, with 12 bases between. CDR3 DNA: TGTGCCAGCAGCTTTGGGGGGTCTAGCAATGAGCAGTTCTTC. Translated, it gives CASSFGGSSNEQFF.

V and J are TRBV7-2 and TRBJ2-7; 10 bases are a match to TRBD2. CDR3 size: 14 residues. V lost 5 bases and J lost 3; bases outside the gene matches: 4. Germline V gene sequence: CDR1 SGHTA, CDR2 FQGNSA. The CDR3 spells CASSPAGGNYEQYF. The CDR3 DNA reads as TGTGCCAGCAGCCCAGCGGGAGGGAACTACGAGCAGTACTTC.

V and J are TRBV6-4 and TRBJ2-3; D gene uncertain. The CDR3 has 13 residues. V was shortened by 2 bases and J by 1 base, with 4 bases between the two germline ends. Germline values: CDR1 MRHNA, CDR2 SNTAGT. CDR3 amino acids: CASSDPRTDTQYF. CDR3 coding DNA: TGTGCCAGCAGTGACCCCCGCACAGATACGCAGTATTTT.

The genes are TRBV15 and TRBJ1-2; TRBD1 is a possible D gene (6 bases). The V and J ends lost 3 bases and 4 bases respectively, with 18 bases between them. Germline CDR1 reads LNHNV; CDR2 reads YYDKDF (reference sequence). The CDR3 totals 16 residues. Written as DNA, the CDR3 is TGTGCCACCAGCAGCAATACGGGGACACTGTTCTATGGCTACACCTTC. This sequence encodes CATSSNTGTLFYGYTF. The complete variable domain, with remaining parts taken from reference TRBV15 and TRBJ1-2, reads DAMVIQNPRYQVTQFGKPVTLSCSQTLNHNVMYWYQQKSSQAPKLLFHYYDKDFNNEADTPDNFQSRRPNTSFCFLDIRSPGLGDTAMYLCATSSNTGTLFYGYTFGSGTRLTVV.